This TCR beta chain came from a study of blood T cell repertoires in COVID-19. Self-reported history from a screening survey and questionnaire set each donor's cohort. The CDR3 sequence is 15 residues long. The V gene's germline CDR1 is SGHAT and CDR2 FQNNGV. The V gene lost 8 bases and the J gene lost 2 bases, with 16 bases spanning the gap. This clone was counted a few times. Clones were read by immunoSEQ multiplex PCR, and TCRdb kept only the in-frame ones, dropping some. The table shows hundreds of thousands of clones, with about 83% occurring only once. The rearrangement uses TRBV11-2 and TRBJ2-1; the D gene is possibly TRBD1 (6 bases). The sequenced sample consisted of PBMCs or T cells enriched from blood (not recorded which). This clonotype originated in a woman aged 50 to 65 who had been exposed to COVID-19. The CDR3 is CASLLDSNAYNEQFF. CDR3 DNA sequence: TGTGCCAGCCTTTTGGACAGCAATGCCTACAATGAGCAGTTCTTC.